This TCR beta chain originates from a study of T cells in Graves' hyperthyroidism and ophthalmopathy. TCR beta CDR3 regions were amplified from RNA. Primed by the HTBI set, a first-round RT-PCR was run on the TCR CDR3. MiXCR was run by TCRdb on the multiplex PCR reads, yielding one entry per CDR3 protein. The sample has hundreds of thousands of distinct CDR3 sequences, 14% seen once. To note about this clonotype: The antigen is undetermined.

The study's findings and limits: A 13 V-J signature model discriminated ophthalmopathy versus stable hyperthyroidism.

A lack of ophthalmopathy progression within 18 months defined stable Graves' hyperthyroidism. V dropped 4 bases and J dropped 1; count of bases not matched to a gene: 8. Germline CDR1 and CDR2: SEHNR and FQNEAQ (reference sequence). The CDR3 is made up of 16 amino acids. What was sequenced was blood. This clonotype originated in a woman younger than 30 with Graves' hyperthyroidism. The V and J genes are TRBV7-9 and TRBJ2-5, with 8 bases that match TRBD1. DNA of the CDR3: TGTGCCAGCAGCTCCGACAGGGGTGGCCTCCAAGAGACCCAGTACTTC. Translation gives CASSSDRGGLQETQYF.